This TCR beta chain was sequenced in a study of read filtering for tumor transcriptome and immune sequencing. From around 0.4 ug of RNA, a library with molecular barcoded alpha/delta and beta/gamma adaptors was made. TCRdb fed the reads into MiXCR, producing one record per CDR3 protein. The sample lists under 50,000 distinct CDR3 sequences; roughly 13% were seen once. From germline, CDR1 is SNHLY and CDR2 FYNNEI. V lost 6 bases, J lost 2 bases, and 7 bases lay in between. The CDR3 has 13 residues. V is TRBV2 and J is TRBJ2-2, with D hard to call. The sequence was obtained from a donor aged 40 or older with multiple myeloma. The sequenced material came from a population of CD138-negative cells sorted from bone marrow. Written as DNA, the CDR3 is TGTGCCAGCAGGACGGTTAACACCGGGGAGCTGTTTTTT. Amino acids: CASRTVNTGELFF.